This is a list of T cell receptor beta chains from one sample in a study of shared clonotypes between healthy human individuals. TCRdb's table, derived via immunoSEQ multiplex PCR, lists solely in-frame clones and lacks some. Among under 2,500,000 clones listed, approximately 94% were seen once. Sequenced input: naive CD4+ T cells sorted from blood. These receptors came from a man aged 18 to 30 in good health. CDR3s include the opening cysteine and the closing phenylalanine or tryptophan. D genes are given only for firm matches. Not all rows give a size; the values are once, few, many and, for expanded clones, a class.

>TRBJ2-7|TRBV7-9|.|TRBD1
CASSLVGQGFYEQYF
TGTGCCAGCAGCTTAGTGGGACAGGGGTTCTACGAGCAGTACTTC
>TRBJ2-3|TRBV7-2|.|.
CASSLVGRGSRITDTQYF
TGTGCCAGCAGCTTAGTCGGTAGAGGGAGCAGAATCACAGATACGCAGTATTTT
>TRBJ2-1|TRBV9|.|TRBD1
CASSVGGDRVHEQFF
TGTGCCAGCAGCGTAGGGGGCGACAGGGTACATGAGCAGTTCTTC
>TRBJ1-1|TRBV7-8|.|.
CASSLGGLDTEAFF
TGTGCCAGCAGCTTAGGGGGGCTGGATACTGAAGCTTTCTTT
>TRBJ2-7|TRBV10-3|once|.
CAISTSSSSYEQYF
TGTGCCATCAGTACTAGCTCTTCCTCCTACGAGCAGTACTTC
>TRBJ2-7|TRBV5-1|.|TRBD1
CASSTPGQRSYEQYF
TGCGCCAGCAGCACGCCGGGACAGAGATCCTACGAGCAGTACTTC
>TRBJ1-2|TRBV5-6|.|TRBD1
CASRHTGTGVLANYGYTF
TGTGCCAGCAGACACACCGGGACAGGGGTACTAGCTAACTATGGCTACACCTTC
>TRBJ2-5|TRBV6-6|.|TRBD1
CASSRTGGQETQYF
TGTGCCAGCAGTCGGACAGGGGGCCAAGAGACCCAGTACTTC
>TRBJ2-7|TRBV19|.|.
CASSITGTTYEQYF
TGTGCCAGTAGTATTACAGGTACCACCTACGAGCAGTACTTC
>TRBJ1-2|TRBV6-5|.|.
CASGRGGGYTF
TGTGCCAGCGGGAGAGGGGGTGGCTACACCTTC
>TRBJ2-4|TRBV30|.|.
CAWNRDLAKNIQYF
TGTGCCTGGAACAGGGACCTAGCCAAAAACATTCAGTACTTC
>TRBJ2-2|TRBV28|.|TRBD1
CASSSNPGQGKAGELFF
TGTGCCAGCAGTTCAAATCCGGGACAGGGGAAGGCCGGGGAGCTGTTTTTT
>TRBJ2-1|TRBV6-1|.|.
CACWLGNNEQFF
TGTGCCTGTTGGTTAGGGAACAATGAGCAGTTCTTC
>TRBJ2-1|TRBV25-1|.|TRBD2
CASSELGVAGNNEQFF
TGTGCCAGCAGTGAACTGGGGGTAGCGGGAAACAATGAGCAGTTCTTC
>TRBJ2-7|TRBV16|.|TRBD2
CASSQEAGVSYEQYF
TGTGCCAGCAGCCAAGAAGCGGGAGTCTCCTACGAGCAGTACTTC
>TRBJ2-7|TRBV9|.|.
CASSVNLGYEQYF
TGTGCCAGCAGCGTTAACCTCGGGTACGAGCAGTACTTC
>TRBJ1-5|TRBV6-1|.|.
CASSDSDQPQHF
TGTGCCAGCAGTGACTCCGATCAGCCCCAGCATTTT
>TRBJ2-5|TRBV5-6|.|TRBD1
CASSSTGGWQETQYF
TGTGCCAGCAGTTCGACAGGGGGCTGGCAAGAGACCCAGTACTTC
>TRBJ2-7|TRBV27|.|.
CASSPAQGRYEQYF
TGTGCCAGCAGTCCGGCCCAGGGGAGGTACGAGCAGTACTTC
>TRBJ1-4|TRBV15|.|.
CATSPFEGPTGGLFF
TGTGCCACCAGCCCCTTTGAGGGCCCCACAGGTGGACTGTTTTTT
>TRBJ2-3|TRBV30|once|TRBD2
CAWGLAGAGRWYF
TGTGCCTGGGGACTAGCGGGAGCCGGTCGGTGGTATTTT
>TRBJ2-5|TRBV29-1|.|.
CSQRSGGQETQYF
TGCAGTCAGAGGTCTGGGGGGCAAGAGACCCAGTACTTC
>TRBJ2-6|TRBV27|few|.
CASSLEGGGSSGANVLTF
TGTGCCAGCAGTTTAGAAGGGGGCGGGAGCTCTGGGGCCAACGTCCTGACTTTC
>TRBJ1-2|TRBV18|.|TRBD1
CASSPNPRGANYGYTF
TGTGCCAGCTCTCCAAACCCCAGGGGGGCTAACTATGGCTACACCTTC
>TRBJ2-3|TRBV2|.|.
CASSDQVAGTDTQYF
TGTGCCAGCAGTGATCAGGTAGCCGGCACAGATACGCAGTATTTT
>TRBJ1-3|TRBV20-1|.|.
CSAPVGNTIYF
TGCAGTGCTCCAGTAGGAAACACCATATATTTT
>TRBJ1-3|TRBV5-4|.|.
CASSLRSASSGNTIYF
TGTGCCAGCAGCTTGAGGTCAGCGAGCTCTGGAAACACCATATATTTT
>TRBJ2-2|TRBV5-1|few|TRBD2
CASSPFGGGVTGELFF
TGCGCCAGCAGCCCGTTCGGGGGAGGGGTCACCGGGGAGCTGTTTTTT
>TRBJ2-7|TRBV25-1|.|.
CASSESGWHLRSYEQYF
TGTGCCAGCAGTGAATCTGGGTGGCACCTTCGATCCTACGAGCAGTACTTC
>TRBJ2-3|TRBV25-1|.|.
CASSEYLRVGSTDTQYF
TGTGCCAGCAGTGAATATCTTAGGGTTGGGAGCACAGATACGCAGTATTTT
>TRBJ2-3|TRBV30|.|TRBD2
CAWSEAGADTQYF
TGTGCCTGGAGTGAAGCGGGAGCAGATACGCAGTATTTT
>TRBJ1-6|TRBV6-1|.|TRBD1
CASSSGQNYNSPLHF
TGTGCCAGCAGTTCGGGACAGAACTATAATTCACCCCTCCACTTT
>TRBJ2-1|TRBV5-1|.|.
CASSLWGEQFF
TGCGCCAGCAGCTTGTGGGGGGAACAGTTCTTC
>TRBJ2-1|TRBV27|.|TRBD2
CASSLGSGSYNEQFF
TGTGCCAGCAGTTTAGGTAGCGGGTCCTACAATGAGCAGTTCTTC
>TRBJ1-2|TRBV6-5|once|.
CASSSGYNYGYTF
TGTGCCAGCAGCTCAGGGTACAACTATGGCTACACCTTC
>TRBJ1-4|TRBV11-2|.|.
CASSPREGVREKLFF
TGTGCCAGCAGCCCGCGTGAGGGAGTGAGGGAAAAACTGTTTTTT